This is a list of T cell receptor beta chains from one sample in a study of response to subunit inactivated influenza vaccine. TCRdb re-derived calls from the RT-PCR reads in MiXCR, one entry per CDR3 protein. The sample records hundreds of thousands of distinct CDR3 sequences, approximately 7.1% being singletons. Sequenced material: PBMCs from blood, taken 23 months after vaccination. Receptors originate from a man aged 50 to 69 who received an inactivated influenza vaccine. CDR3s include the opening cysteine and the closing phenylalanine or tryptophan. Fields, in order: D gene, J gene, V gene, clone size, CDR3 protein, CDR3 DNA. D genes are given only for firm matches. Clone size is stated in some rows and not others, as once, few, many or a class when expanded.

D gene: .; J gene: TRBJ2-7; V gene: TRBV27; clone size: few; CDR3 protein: CASSSTTGIHEQYF; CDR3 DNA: TGTGCCAGCAGTTCCACAACAGGGATCCACGAGCAGTACTTC
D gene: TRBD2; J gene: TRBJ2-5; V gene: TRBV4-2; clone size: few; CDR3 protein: CASSHTSGQETQYF; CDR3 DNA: TGTGCCAGCAGCCATACTAGCGGGCAAGAGACCCAGTACTTC
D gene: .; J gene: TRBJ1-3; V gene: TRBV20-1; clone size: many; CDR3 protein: CSASRGQSSGNTIYF; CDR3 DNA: TGCAGTGCTAGTAGGGGACAAAGCTCTGGAAACACCATATATTTT
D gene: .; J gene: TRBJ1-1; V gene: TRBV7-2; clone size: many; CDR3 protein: CASSLTPGAGEAFF; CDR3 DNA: TGTGCCAGCAGCTTAACCCCGGGGGCAGGTGAAGCTTTCTTT
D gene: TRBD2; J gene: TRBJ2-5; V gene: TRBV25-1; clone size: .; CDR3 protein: CASSELRGLVGTQYF; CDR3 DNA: TGTGCCAGCAGTGAACTACGGGGACTAGTGGGGACCCAGTACTTC
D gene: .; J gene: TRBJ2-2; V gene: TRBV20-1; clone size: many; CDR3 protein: CSAPPRQNTGELFF; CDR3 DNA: TGCAGTGCCCCCCCTCGGCAGAACACCGGGGAGCTGTTTTTT
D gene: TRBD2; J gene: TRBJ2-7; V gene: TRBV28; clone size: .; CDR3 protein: CASKFQRGLALFEQYF; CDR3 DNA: TGTGCCAGCAAGTTTCAAAGAGGACTAGCCCTTTTCGAGCAGTACTTC
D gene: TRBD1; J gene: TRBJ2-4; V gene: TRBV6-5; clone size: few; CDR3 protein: CASSYRRDRGRGNIQYF; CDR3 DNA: TGTGCCAGCAGTTATCGGAGGGACAGGGGAAGAGGTAACATTCAGTACTTC
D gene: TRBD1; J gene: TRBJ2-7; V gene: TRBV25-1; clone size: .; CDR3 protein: CASSEFGTGAREQYF; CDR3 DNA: TGTGCCAGCAGTGAATTCGGGACAGGGGCTAGGGAGCAGTACTTC
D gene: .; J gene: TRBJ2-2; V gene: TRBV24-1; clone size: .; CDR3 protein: CGTSDLPTGFGGELFF; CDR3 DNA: TGTGGCACCAGTGACTTGCCTACAGGGTTCGGCGGGGAGCTGTTTTTT
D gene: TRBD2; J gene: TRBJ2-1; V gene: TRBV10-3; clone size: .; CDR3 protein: CAISESSSGVYNEQFF; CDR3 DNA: TGTGCCATCAGTGAGTCGAGTAGCGGGGTCTACAATGAGCAGTTCTTC
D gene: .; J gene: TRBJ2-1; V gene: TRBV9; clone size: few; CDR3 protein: CASSVDGRGTENEQFF; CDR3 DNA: TGTGCCAGCAGCGTAGATGGCCGTGGGACCGAGAATGAGCAGTTCTTC
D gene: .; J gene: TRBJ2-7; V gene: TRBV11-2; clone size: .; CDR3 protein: CASSYTVSDIYEQYF; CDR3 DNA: TGTGCCAGCAGCTACACAGTCTCGGACATATACGAGCAGTACTTC
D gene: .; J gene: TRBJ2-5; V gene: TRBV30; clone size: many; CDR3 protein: CAWNLVETQYF; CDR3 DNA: TGTGCCTGGAACTTGGTAGAGACCCAGTACTTC
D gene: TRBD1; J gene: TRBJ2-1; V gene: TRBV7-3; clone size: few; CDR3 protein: CASSPSGTGGLGEQFF; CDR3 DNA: TGTGCCAGCAGCCCCTCCGGGACAGGGGGCCTGGGTGAGCAGTTCTTC
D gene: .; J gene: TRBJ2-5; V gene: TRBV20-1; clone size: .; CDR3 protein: CSARAEWETQYF; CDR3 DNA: TGCAGTGCTAGAGCTGAGTGGGAGACCCAGTACTTC
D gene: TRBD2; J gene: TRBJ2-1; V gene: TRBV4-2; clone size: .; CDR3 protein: CASSQVAQAGGPNEQFF; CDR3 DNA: TGTGCCAGCAGCCAGGTGGCCCAAGCGGGAGGGCCTAATGAGCAGTTCTTC
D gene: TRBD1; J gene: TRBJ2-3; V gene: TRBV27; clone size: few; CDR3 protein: CASSHLDRDTQYF; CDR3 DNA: TGTGCCAGCAGTCACTTGGACAGGGATACGCAGTATTTT
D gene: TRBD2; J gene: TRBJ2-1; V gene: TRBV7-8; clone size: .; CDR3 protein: CASSLVAGVVYNEQFF; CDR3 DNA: TGTGCCAGCAGTTTAGTAGCGGGAGTGGTCTACAATGAGCAGTTCTTC
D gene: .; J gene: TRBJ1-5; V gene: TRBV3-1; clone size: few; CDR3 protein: CASSQSLMQPQHF; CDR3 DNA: TGTGCCAGCAGCCAATCCCTCATGCAGCCCCAGCATTTT
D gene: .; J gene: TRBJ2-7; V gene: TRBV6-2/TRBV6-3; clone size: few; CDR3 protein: CASCRRQYSYEQYF; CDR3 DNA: TGTGCCAGCTGTAGGAGACAGTATTCCTACGAGCAGTACTTC
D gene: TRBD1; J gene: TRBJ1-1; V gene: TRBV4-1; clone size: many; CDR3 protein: CASSQVVRDRGMNTEAFF; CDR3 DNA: TGCGCCAGCAGCCAAGTCGTCCGGGACAGGGGGATGAACACTGAAGCTTTCTTT
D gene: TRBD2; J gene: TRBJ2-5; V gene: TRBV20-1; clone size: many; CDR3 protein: CSAASGGRQTQYF; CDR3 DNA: TGCAGTGCAGCTAGCGGGGGGCGTCAGACCCAGTACTTC
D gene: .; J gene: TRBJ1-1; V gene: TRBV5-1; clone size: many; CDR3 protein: CASSLLTGAEAFF; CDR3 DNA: TGCGCCAGCAGCCTATTAACGGGTGCTGAAGCTTTCTTT